The entry that follows covers one TCR beta chain sequence. No antigen is known for it. J gave up 4 bases and V 3 bases, and 5 bases lay outside the gene matches. The CDR3 length is 15 residues. Germline loops: CDR1 MDHEN, CDR2 SYDVKM. This sample is drawn from a study of shared clonotypes between healthy human individuals. Study as a whole: Per-donor plates numbered three CD4 naive, three CD4 memory, two CD8 naive and one CD8 memory. Findings and caveats of the study: Rarefaction showed that sequencing of sorted subsets was incomplete (despite large depth).

TCRdb keeps only in-frame clones here, not all; method: immunoSEQ multiplex PCR. This sample yields millions of clones, of which 85% to 95% are seen a single time; approximately 0.13% belongs to the top ten. The donors were all Caucasian adults (living in Nashville, Tennessee). Sequencing used naive CD4+ T cells sorted from blood. Regarding subset: CD45RA+ positively selected. The TCR originated in a man aged 18 to 29 in good health. The rearrangement links TRBV28 to TRBJ2-3, with 9 bases aligning to TRBD2. CDR3 DNA sequence: TGTGCCAGCAGTTTTTCTAGCGGGGTACCAGATACGCAGTATTTT. Translation gives CASSFSSGVPDTQYF.